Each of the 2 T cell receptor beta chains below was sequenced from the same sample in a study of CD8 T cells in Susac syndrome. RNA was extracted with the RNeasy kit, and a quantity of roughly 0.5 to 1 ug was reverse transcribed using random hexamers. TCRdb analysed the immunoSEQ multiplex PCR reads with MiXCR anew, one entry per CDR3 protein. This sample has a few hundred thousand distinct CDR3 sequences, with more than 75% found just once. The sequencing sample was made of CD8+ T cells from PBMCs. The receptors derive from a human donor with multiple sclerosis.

CDR3 nucleotides: TGCGCCAGCAGCTTGGCCTTAACCCCTAGCGGGAGTCGGTACGATGAGCAGTTCTTC. It is translated as CASSLALTPSGSRYDEQFF. The chain combines TRBV5-1 with TRBJ2-1; 10 bases line up with TRBD2. This CDR3 contains 19 residues. Germline V gene data show CDR1 as SGHRS and CDR2 as YFSETQ. The trim removed 0 bases at V and 8 bases at J, leaving 17 bases unmatched.

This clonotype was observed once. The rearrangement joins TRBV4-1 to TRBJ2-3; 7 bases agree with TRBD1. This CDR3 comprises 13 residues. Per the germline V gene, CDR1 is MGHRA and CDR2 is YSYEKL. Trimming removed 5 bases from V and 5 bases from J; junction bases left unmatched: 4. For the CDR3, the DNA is TGCGCCAGCAGCTCCGCAGGGGGAGATACGCAGTATTTT. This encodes CASSSAGGDTQYF.